This TCR beta chain derives from a study of blood T cell repertoires in COVID-19. V dropped 5 bases and J dropped 7; count of bases not matched to a gene: 10. Looked up from germline, CDR1 is MDHEN and CDR2 is SYDVKM. The CDR3 sequence is 16 residues long. Per the original data handling: Estimation of nucleated cell counts was performed using reference gene primer amplification. Libraries were prepared by immunoSEQ multiplex PCR; TCRdb keeps only in-frame clonotypes and omits some of them. That table furnishes V, J and clone size, whereas the DNA furnished D and trimming. This table holds a few hundred thousand clones, over 80% found once.

The sequence was obtained from a man aged 30 to 45 who had recovered from COVID-19. The genes are TRBV28 and TRBJ1-6; TRBD1 aligns across 8 bases. The sequenced sample consisted of peripheral blood. CDR3 nucleotides: TGTGCCAGCAGTCCCCGTCGGACAGGGCCCAATTCACCCCTCCACTTT. As protein: CASSPRRTGPNSPLHF.